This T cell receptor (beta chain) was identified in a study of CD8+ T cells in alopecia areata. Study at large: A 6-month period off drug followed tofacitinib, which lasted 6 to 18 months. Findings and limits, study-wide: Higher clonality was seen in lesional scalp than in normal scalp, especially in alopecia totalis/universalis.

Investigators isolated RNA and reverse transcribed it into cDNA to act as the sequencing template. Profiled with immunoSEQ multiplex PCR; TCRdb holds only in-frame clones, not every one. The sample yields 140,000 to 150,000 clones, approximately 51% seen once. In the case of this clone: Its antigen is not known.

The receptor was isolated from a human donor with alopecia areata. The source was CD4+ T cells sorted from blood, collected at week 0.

CDR3 DNA: TGTGCCAGCAGTTCCGTCACAGGGTACCAAGAGACCCAGTACTTC. It encodes CASSSVTGYQETQYF. The chain carries TRBV28 and TRBJ2-5; D may be TRBD1 (6 bases). The CDR3 has 15 residues. Germline CDR1 MDHEN, CDR2 SYDVKM. Trimming removed 4 bases at V and 0 bases at J, with 12 bases between.